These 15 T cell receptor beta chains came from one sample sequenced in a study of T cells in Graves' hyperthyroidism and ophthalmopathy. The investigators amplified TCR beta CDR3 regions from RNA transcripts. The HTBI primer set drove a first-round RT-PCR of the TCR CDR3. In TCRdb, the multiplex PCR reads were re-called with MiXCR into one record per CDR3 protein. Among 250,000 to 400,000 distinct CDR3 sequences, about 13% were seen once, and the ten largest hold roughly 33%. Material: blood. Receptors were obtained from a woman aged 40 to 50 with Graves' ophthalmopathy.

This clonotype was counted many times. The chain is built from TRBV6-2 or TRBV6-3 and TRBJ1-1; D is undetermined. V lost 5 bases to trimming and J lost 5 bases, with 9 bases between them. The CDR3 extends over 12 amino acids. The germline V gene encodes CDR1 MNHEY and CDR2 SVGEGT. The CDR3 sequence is CASSPALTEAFF. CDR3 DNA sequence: TGTGCCAGCAGTCCCGCTCTGACTGAAGCTTTCTTT.

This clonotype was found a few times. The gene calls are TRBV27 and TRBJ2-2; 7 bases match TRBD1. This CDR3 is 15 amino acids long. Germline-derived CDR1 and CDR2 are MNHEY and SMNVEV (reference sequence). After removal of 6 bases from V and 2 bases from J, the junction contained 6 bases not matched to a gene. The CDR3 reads CASRPGQYNTGELFF. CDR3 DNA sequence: TGTGCCAGCAGACCGGGACAGTACAACACCGGGGAGCTGTTTTTT.

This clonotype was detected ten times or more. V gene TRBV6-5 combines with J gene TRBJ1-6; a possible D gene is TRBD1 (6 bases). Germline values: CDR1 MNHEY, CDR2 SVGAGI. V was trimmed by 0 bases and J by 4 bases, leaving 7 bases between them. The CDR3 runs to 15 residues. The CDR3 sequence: CASSYSQGYNSPLHF. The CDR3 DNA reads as TGTGCCAGCAGTTACTCCCAGGGGTATAATTCACCCCTCCACTTT.

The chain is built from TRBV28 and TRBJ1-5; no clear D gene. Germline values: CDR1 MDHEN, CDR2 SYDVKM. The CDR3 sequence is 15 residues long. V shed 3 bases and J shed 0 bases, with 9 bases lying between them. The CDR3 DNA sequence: TGTGCCAGCAGTTTGCGGCAGACTAGCAATCAGCCCCAGCATTTT. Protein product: CASSLRQTSNQPQHF.

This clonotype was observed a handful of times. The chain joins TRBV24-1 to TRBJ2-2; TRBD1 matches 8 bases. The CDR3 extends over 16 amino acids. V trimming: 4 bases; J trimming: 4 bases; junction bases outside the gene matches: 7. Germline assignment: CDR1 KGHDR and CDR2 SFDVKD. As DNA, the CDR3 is TGTGCCACCAGTGAAACACAGGGGGGCGGCACCGGGGAGCTGTTTTTT. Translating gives CATSETQGGGTGELFF.

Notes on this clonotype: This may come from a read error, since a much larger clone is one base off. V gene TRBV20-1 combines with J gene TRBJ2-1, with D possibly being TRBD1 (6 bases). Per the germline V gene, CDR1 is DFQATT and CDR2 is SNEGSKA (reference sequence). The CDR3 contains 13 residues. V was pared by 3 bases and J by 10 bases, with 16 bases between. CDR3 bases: TGCAGTGCTAGGGAAACAGGGACCTACGAGCAGTTCTTC. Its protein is CSARETGTYEQFF.

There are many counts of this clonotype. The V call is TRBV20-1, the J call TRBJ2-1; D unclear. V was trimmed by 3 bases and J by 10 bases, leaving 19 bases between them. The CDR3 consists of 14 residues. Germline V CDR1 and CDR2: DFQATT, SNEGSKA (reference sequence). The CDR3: CSASSGLVVGEQFF. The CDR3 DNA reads TGCAGTGCTAGTTCTGGGCTAGTTGTCGGCGAGCAGTTCTTC.

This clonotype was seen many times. This CDR3 reads CASSEEGVRDYGYTF. The CDR3 DNA reads as TGTGCCAGCAGTGAAGAGGGGGTGAGGGACTATGGCTACACCTTC. The rearrangement links TRBV6-1 to TRBJ1-2, with a possible D match to TRBD1 (6 bases). The CDR3 has 15 amino acids. The germline V gene has CDR1 MNHNS and CDR2 SASEGT. V lost 1 base and J lost 3, with 12 bases in between.

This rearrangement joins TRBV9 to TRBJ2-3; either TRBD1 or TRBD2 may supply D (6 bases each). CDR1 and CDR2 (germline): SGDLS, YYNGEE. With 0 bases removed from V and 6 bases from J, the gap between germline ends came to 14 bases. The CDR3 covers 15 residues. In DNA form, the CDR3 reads TGTGCCAGCAGCGTAGGGGGGGCTCGGAGGGATACGCAGTATTTT. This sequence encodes CASSVGGARRDTQYF.

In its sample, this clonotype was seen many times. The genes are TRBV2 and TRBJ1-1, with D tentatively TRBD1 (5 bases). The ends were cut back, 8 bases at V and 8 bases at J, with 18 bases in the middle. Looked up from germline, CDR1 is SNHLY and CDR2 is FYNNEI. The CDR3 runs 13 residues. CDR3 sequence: CASLAGTFREAFF. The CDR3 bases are TGTGCCAGCCTAGCGGGGACGTTTCGAGAAGCTTTCTTT.

The CDR3 region is CASSLKAGTGRGYGYTF. The CDR3 region has the DNA TGTGCCAGCAGCTTAAAAGCCGGGACAGGGAGGGGCTATGGCTACACCTTC. The gene calls are TRBV11-3 and TRBJ1-2; 9 bases are a match to TRBD1. Trimming cost V 2 bases and J 4 bases; bases outside gene matches: 11. The CDR3 loop spans 17 amino acids. CDR1 SGHNT and CDR2 YENEEA come from the germline V gene. Full variable domain (outside the CDR3, taken from reference TRBV11-3 and TRBJ1-2): EAGVVQSPRYKIIEKKQPVAFWCNPISGHNTLYWYLQNLGQGPELLIRYENEEAVDDSQLPKDRFSAERLKGVDSTLKIQPAELGDSAVYLCASSLKAGTGRGYGYTFGSGTRLTVV.

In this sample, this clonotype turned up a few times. The CDR3 coding sequence is TGTGCCAGCAGCCCGGGAGGTAGCGGGGATTCAGATACGCAGTATTTT. It encodes CASSPGGSGDSDTQYF. The rearrangement links TRBV5-4 to TRBJ2-3, with 8 bases lining up with TRBD2. V lost 4 bases to trimming and J lost 4 bases; unmatched junction nucleotides: 11. The germline CDR1 and CDR2 sequences are SGHNT and YYREEE (reference sequence). The CDR3 consists of 16 residues. Based on the CDR3 plus reference TRBV5-4 and TRBJ2-3, the full variable domain is ETGVTQSPTHLIKTRGQQVTLRCSSQSGHNTVSWYQQALGQGPQFIFQYYREEENGRGNFPPRFSGLQFPNYSSELNVNALELDDSALYLCASSPGGSGDSDTQYFGPGTRLTVL.

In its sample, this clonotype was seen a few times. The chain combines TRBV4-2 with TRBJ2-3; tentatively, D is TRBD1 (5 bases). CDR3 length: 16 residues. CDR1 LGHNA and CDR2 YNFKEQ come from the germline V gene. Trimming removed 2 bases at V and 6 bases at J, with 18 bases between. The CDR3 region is CASSQTGGLVADTQYF. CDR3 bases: TGTGCCAGCAGCCAAACAGGTGGATTGGTGGCGGATACGCAGTATTTT.

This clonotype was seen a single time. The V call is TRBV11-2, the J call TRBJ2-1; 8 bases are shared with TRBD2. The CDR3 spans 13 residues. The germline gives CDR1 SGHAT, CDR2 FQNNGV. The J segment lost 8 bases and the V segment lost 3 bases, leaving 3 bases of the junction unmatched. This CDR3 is CASSLGLVYEQFF. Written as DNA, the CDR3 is TGTGCCAGCAGCTTGGGACTAGTTTATGAGCAGTTCTTC.

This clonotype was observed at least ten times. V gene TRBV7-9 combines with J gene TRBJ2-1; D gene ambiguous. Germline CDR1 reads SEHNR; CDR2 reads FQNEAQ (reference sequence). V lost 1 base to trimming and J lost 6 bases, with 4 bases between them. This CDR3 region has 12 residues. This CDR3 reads CASSLEANEQFF. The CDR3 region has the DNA TGTGCCAGCAGCTTAGAAGCCAATGAGCAGTTCTTC.